This paragraph reports one T cell receptor beta chain. In the original processing: Nucleated cell number was recorded as an estimate derived from reference gene primer amplification. The repertoire was sequenced with immunoSEQ multiplex PCR; TCRdb's copy has only in-frame clones and lacks some. Clone size and V and J calls were adopted from that table, with D and trimming inferred from the DNA. Found here are 200,000 to 250,000 clones, about four fifths of them singletons; the top ten hold about 1.3%. This record comes from a study of blood T cell repertoires in COVID-19. As for the study in general: Italy, Spain and the United States were the sources of the convalescent and acute COVID-19 samples. Sample material is recorded as cDNA or gDNA derived from T cells, B-cell-depleted T cells, or PBMCs.

Those enrolled, adults aged roughly 18 to 100 years, came from some 25 US areas. Germline values: CDR1 SGHAT, CDR2 FQNNGV. The CDR3 consists of 14 residues. Trimming took 1 base from V and 7 from J, leaving 11 bases between them. The V call is TRBV11-2, the J call TRBJ1-5; D is possibly TRBD1 (5 bases). The sequence came from a middle-aged woman with acute COVID-19. Input material: PBMCs or T cells enriched from blood (not recorded which). The DNA for the CDR3 is TGTGCCAGCAGCTTAGCCTGGGAGGGGCAGCCCCAGCATTTT. Its translation is CASSLAWEGQPQHF.